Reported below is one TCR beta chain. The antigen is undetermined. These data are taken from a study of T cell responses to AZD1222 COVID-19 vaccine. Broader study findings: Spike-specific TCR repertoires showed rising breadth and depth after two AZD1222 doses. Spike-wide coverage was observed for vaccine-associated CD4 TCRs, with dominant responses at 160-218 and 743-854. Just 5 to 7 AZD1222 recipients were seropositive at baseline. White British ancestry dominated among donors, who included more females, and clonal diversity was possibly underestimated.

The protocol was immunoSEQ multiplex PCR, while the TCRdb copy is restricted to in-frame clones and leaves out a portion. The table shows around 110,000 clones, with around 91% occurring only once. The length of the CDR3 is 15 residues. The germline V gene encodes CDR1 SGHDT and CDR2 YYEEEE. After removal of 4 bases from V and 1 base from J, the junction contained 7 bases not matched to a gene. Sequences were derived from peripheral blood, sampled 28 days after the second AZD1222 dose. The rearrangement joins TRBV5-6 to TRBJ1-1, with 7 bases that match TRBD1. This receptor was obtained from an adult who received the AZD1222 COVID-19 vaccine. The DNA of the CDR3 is TGTGCCAGCAGCCACTACTGGACAGGGAACACTGAAGCTTTCTTT. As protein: CASSHYWTGNTEAFF.